What follows is one T cell receptor beta chain and its context. No antigen is known for it. Sequencing was performed with immunoSEQ multiplex PCR; in TCRdb, only in-frame clones are kept and a portion is missing. The sample yields approximately 110,000 clones, around 89% seen once. Healthy donors had no documented immune events, such as infections, while sampled. The sample is drawn from a study of identifying expanded T cells in peripheral blood. Regarding the study as a whole: Approximately two-week clone count variance significantly increased as total template count grew. Technical replicates showed roughly 1.2 changed clones; approximately 2 weeks roughly 15; four weeks 19.

This receptor was taken from a person aged 18 to 70 in good health. The source material was blood.

CDR3 loop: CASSQVLEQYF. CDR3 nucleotides: TGTGCCAGCAGCCAAGTTCTGGAACAGTACTTC. The chain combines TRBV14 with TRBJ2-7; D unclear. Trimming stripped 1 base from V and 10 bases from J, with 8 bases between. The CDR3 has 11 amino acids. Looked up from germline, CDR1 is SGHDN and CDR2 is FVKESK.